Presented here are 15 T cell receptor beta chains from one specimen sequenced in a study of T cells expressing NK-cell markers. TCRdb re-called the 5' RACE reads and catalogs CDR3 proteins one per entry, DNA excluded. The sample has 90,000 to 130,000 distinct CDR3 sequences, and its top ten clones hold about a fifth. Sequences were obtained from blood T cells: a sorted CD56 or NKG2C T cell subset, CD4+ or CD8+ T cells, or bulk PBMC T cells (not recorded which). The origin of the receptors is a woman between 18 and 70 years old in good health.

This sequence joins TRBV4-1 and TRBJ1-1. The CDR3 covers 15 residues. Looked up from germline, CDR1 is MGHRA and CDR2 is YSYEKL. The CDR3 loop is CASSASAGENTEAFF.

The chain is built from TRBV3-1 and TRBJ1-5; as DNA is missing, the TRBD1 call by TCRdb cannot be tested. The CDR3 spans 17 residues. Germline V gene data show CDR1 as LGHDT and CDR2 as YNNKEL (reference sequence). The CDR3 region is CASSQTQGPGLNQPQHF.

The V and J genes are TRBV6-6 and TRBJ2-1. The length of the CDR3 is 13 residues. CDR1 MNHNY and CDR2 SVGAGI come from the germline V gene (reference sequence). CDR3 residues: CASSYSRLTEQFF.

The CDR3 protein is CASSETGPNYGYTF. The V call is TRBV25-1, the J call TRBJ1-2; no DNA is available, so the TRBD1 call from TCRdb remains unchecked. The CDR3 spans 14 residues. Per germline, CDR1 MGHDK and CDR2 SYGVNS.

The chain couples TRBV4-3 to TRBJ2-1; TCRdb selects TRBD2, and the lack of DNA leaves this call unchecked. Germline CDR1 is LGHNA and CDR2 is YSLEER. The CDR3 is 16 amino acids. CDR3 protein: CASSQAGTSGFNEQFF.

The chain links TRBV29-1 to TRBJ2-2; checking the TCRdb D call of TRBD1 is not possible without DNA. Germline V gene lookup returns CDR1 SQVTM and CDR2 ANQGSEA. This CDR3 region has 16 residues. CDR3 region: CSVEDGDRGYTGELFF.

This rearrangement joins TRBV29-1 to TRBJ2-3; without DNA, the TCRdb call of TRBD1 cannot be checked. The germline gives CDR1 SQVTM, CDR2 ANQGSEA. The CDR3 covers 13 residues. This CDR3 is CSVISGYTDTQYF.

CDR3 loop: CASSLDGTSGLGTDTQYF. The rearrangement links TRBV11-2 to TRBJ2-3; TCRdb indicates TRBD2, and absent DNA this call remains unverified. Germline V CDR1 and CDR2: SGHAT, FQNNGV. The CDR3 contains 18 residues.

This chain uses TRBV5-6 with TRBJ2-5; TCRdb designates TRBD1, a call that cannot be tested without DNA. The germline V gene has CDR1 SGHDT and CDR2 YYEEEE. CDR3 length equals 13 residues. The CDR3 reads CASSTWGSETQYF.

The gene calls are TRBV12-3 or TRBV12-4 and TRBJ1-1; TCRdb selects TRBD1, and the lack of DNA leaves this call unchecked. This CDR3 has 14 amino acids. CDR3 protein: CASSETGGMTEAFF.

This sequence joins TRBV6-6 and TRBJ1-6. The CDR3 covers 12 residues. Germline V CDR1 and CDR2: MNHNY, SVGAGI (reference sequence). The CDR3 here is CASSYLKESLHF.

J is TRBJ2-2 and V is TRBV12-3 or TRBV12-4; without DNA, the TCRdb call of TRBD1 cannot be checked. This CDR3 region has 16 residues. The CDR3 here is CASSPDGNPRTGELFF.

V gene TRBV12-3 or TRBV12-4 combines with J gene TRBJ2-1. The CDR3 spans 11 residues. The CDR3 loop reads CASSEDREQFF.

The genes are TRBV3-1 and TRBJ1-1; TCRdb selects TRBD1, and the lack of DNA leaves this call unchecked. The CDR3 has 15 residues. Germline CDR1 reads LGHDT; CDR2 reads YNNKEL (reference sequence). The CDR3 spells CASSQQGWGLDEAFF.

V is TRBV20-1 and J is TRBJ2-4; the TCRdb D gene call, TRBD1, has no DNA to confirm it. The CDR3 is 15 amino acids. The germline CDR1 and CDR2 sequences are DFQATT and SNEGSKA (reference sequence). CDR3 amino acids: CSAPGAPLAKNIQYF.